This T cell receptor beta chain was recovered during a study of T cell changes during pregnancy in multiple sclerosis. There are 16 residues in the CDR3. Germline lookup yields CDR1 SGHTA and CDR2 FQGTGA. Germline trimming cut 5 bases from V and 5 bases from J; bases unmatched to any gene: 10. Profiled with immunoSEQ multiplex PCR; TCRdb holds only in-frame clones, not every one. The sample lists 100,000 to 130,000 clones; 92% were seen once. The TCR comes from a female donor in good health, enrolled as a control in a pregnancy study. Sample: peripheral blood, taken in the third trimester of pregnancy. The chain has TRBV7-3 and TRBJ2-2; TRBD2 matches at 8 bases. CDR3 region: CASSPGIAGYTGELFF. The CDR3 region has the DNA TGTGCCAGCAGCCCCGGGATAGCGGGGTATACCGGGGAGCTGTTTTTT.